Listed below are T cell receptor beta chains from one sample, sequenced in a study of T cells in Graves' hyperthyroidism and ophthalmopathy. TCRdb used MiXCR to reprocess the multiplex PCR reads, holding one entry per CDR3 protein. This sample carries roughly 570,000 distinct CDR3 sequences, 46% of them seen once, and the ten largest clones take under 20%. Sequencing was done on a sample of peripheral blood or thyroid tissue (not recorded which). The receptors were sampled from an adult woman with Graves' disease, either hyperthyroidism or ophthalmopathy (not recorded which). Both conserved end residues are part of each CDR3. A D gene is named only where the DNA matches it firmly. Clone size appears in some rows only: once, few, many, or a class for an expanded clone.

CDR3 protein: CSVEDVSPTAINYGYTF; CDR3 DNA: TGCAGCGTTGAAGATGTCTCCCCGACAGCCATTAACTATGGCTACACCTTC; J gene: TRBJ1-2; D gene: NA; clone size: NA; V gene: TRBV29-1
CDR3 protein: CASSRAGEATFYGYTF; CDR3 DNA: TGTGCCAGCAGTCGGGCGGGAGAGGCTACCTTCTATGGCTACACCTTC; J gene: TRBJ1-2; D gene: NA; clone size: many; V gene: TRBV12-3/TRBV12-4
CDR3 protein: CSSGQGQAFF; CDR3 DNA: TGCAGCTCTGGACAGGGGCAAGCTTTCTTT; J gene: TRBJ1-1; D gene: TRBD1; clone size: few; V gene: TRBV29-1
CDR3 protein: CASSFAGGAGNTIYF; CDR3 DNA: TGTGCCAGCAGCTTTGCAGGGGGTGCTGGAAACACCATATATTTT; J gene: TRBJ1-3; D gene: TRBD1; clone size: many; V gene: TRBV7-2
CDR3 protein: CASSPGPRGYEQYF; CDR3 DNA: TGTGCCAGCAGCCCGGGACCTAGGGGGTACGAGCAGTACTTC; J gene: TRBJ2-7; D gene: NA; clone size: NA; V gene: TRBV7-7
CDR3 protein: CSVAQGFYEHGNTIYF; CDR3 DNA: TGCAGCGTCGCACAGGGGTTCTACGAGCATGGAAACACCATATATTTT; J gene: TRBJ1-3; D gene: TRBD1; clone size: NA; V gene: TRBV29-1
CDR3 protein: CSAGRQVRPEAFF; CDR3 DNA: TGCAGTGCAGGACGACAGGTACGTCCTGAAGCTTTCTTT; J gene: TRBJ1-1; D gene: NA; clone size: once; V gene: TRBV20-1
CDR3 protein: CAISEFKGGPQETQYF; CDR3 DNA: TGTGCCATCAGTGAGTTCAAAGGGGGTCCCCAAGAGACCCAGTACTTC; J gene: TRBJ2-5; D gene: NA; clone size: NA; V gene: TRBV10-3
CDR3 protein: CATSRGVLTDTQYF; CDR3 DNA: TGTGCCACCAGCAGAGGAGTACTCACAGATACGCAGTATTTT; J gene: TRBJ2-3; D gene: NA; clone size: NA; V gene: TRBV15
CDR3 protein: CSASCGRVDCGYTF; CDR3 DNA: TGCAGTGCTAGTTGCGGCAGGGTAGACTGTGGCTACACCTTC; J gene: TRBJ1-2; D gene: NA; clone size: many; V gene: TRBV20-1
CDR3 protein: CASSNPLEETQYF; CDR3 DNA: TGTGCCAGCAGCAATCCATTGGAAGAGACCCAGTACTTC; J gene: TRBJ2-5; D gene: NA; clone size: many; V gene: TRBV5-6
CDR3 protein: CATSRDRAQPQHF; CDR3 DNA: TGTGCCACCAGCAGAGACAGGGCTCAGCCCCAGCATTTT; J gene: TRBJ1-5; D gene: NA; clone size: NA; V gene: TRBV15
CDR3 protein: CASKGVLSGANVLTF; CDR3 DNA: TGTGCCAGCAAGGGTGTCCTCTCTGGGGCCAACGTCCTGACTTTC; J gene: TRBJ2-6; D gene: NA; clone size: NA; V gene: TRBV2
CDR3 protein: CAIAGRVGAVHEQYF; CDR3 DNA: TGTGCCATCGCCGGAAGAGTGGGAGCCGTCCACGAGCAGTACTTC; J gene: TRBJ2-7; D gene: NA; clone size: NA; V gene: TRBV10-3
CDR3 protein: CASSLYEEAFF; CDR3 DNA: TGTGCCAGCAGCTTATACGAGGAAGCTTTCTTT; J gene: TRBJ1-1; D gene: NA; clone size: NA; V gene: TRBV7-2
CDR3 protein: CSALGGSGNQPQHF; CDR3 DNA: TGCAGTGCCCTTGGGGGATCTGGCAATCAGCCCCAGCATTTT; J gene: TRBJ1-5; D gene: NA; clone size: many; V gene: TRBV20-1
CDR3 protein: CASTGLAGGANTF; CDR3 DNA: TGTGCTAGCACCGGACTAGCGGGAGGAGCGAACACCTTC; J gene: TRBJ1-2; D gene: NA; clone size: NA; V gene: TRBV7-7
CDR3 protein: CAWSDQTETQYF; CDR3 DNA: TGTGCCTGGAGTGATCAAACCGAGACCCAGTACTTC; J gene: TRBJ2-5; D gene: NA; clone size: many; V gene: TRBV30
CDR3 protein: CSAVDRARGYTF; CDR3 DNA: TGCAGTGCTGTGGACAGGGCGAGAGGCTACACCTTC; J gene: TRBJ1-2; D gene: TRBD1; clone size: NA; V gene: TRBV20-1
CDR3 protein: CAIADVRGYGYTF; CDR3 DNA: TGTGCCATCGCAGACGTCAGGGGCTATGGCTACACCTTC; J gene: TRBJ1-2; D gene: NA; clone size: NA; V gene: TRBV10-3